The 30 T cell receptor beta chains listed next were all sequenced from one sample in a study of OX40 agonist ivuxolimab in advanced cancers. Libraries were prepared by immunoSEQ multiplex PCR; TCRdb keeps only in-frame clonotypes and omits some of them. The sample carries about 48,000 clones, roughly nine tenths recorded once. This material consisted of CD4+ or CD8+ T cells sorted from blood, taken in a trial of the OX40 agonist ivuxolimab. These receptors were taken from an adult with an advanced solid tumor such as melanoma, head and neck, liver or kidney cancer.

The rearrangement joins TRBV7-2 to TRBJ1-1; D unclear. V dropped 1 base and J dropped 1 base, with 4 bases sitting between them. CDR3 size: 13 residues. Germline loops: CDR1 SGHTA, CDR2 FQGNSA. CDR3 DNA: TGTGCCAGCAGCTTAGGGTGGAACACTGAAGCTTTCTTT. Its translation is CASSLGWNTEAFF.

The gene calls are TRBV5-8 and TRBJ2-7, with D perhaps TRBD2 (5 bases). Germline CDR1 SGHTS, CDR2 YDEGEE. CDR3 length: 15 amino acids. V was cut by 1 base and J by 2 bases, with 13 bases left in between. The chain's CDR3 is CASSLLMGSAYEQYF. The DNA of the CDR3 is TGTGCCAGCAGCTTGTTGATGGGGAGTGCCTACGAGCAGTACTTC.

V is TRBV6-1 and J is TRBJ2-7, with D maybe TRBD2 (6 bases). V lost 6 bases and J 4 bases, leaving 13 bases between the germline ends. The CDR3 covers 13 residues. Germline V lookup: CDR1 MNHNS, CDR2 SASEGT. As DNA, the CDR3 is TGTGCCAGCAGCCTGGAGGGTGTATACGAGCAGTACGTC. Its protein product is CASSLEGVYEQYV.

This sequence joins TRBV6-5 and TRBJ2-3; D is undetermined. Germline V gene data show CDR1 as MNHEY and CDR2 as SVGAGI. The CDR3 covers 14 residues. Trimming shortened V by 2 bases and J by 2 bases, and 8 bases separated the two germline ends. CDR3 coding DNA: TGTGCCAGCAGTTACAGCTCATACACAGATACGCAGTATTTT. This gives the protein CASSYSSYTDTQYF.

J is TRBJ2-1 and V is TRBV7-3, with 8 bases lining up with TRBD2. Germline assignment: CDR1 SGHTA and CDR2 FQGTGA. Trimming at V came to 5 bases and at J to 0 bases, leaving 3 bases not matched to a gene. The CDR3 length is 15 residues. The CDR3 bases are TGTGCCAGCAGCCAACTAGCGGCCTCCTACAATGAGCAGTTCTTC. Its translation: CASSQLAASYNEQFF. The full variable domain, completed using reference TRBV7-3 and TRBJ2-1, is GAGVSQTPSNKVTEKGKYVELRCDPISGHTALYWYRQSLGQGPEFLIYFQGTGAADDSGLPNDRFFAVRPEGSVSTLKIQRTERGDSAVYLCASSQLAASYNEQFFGPGTRLTVL.

The CDR3 loop reads CASSPQSGMNTEAFF. CDR3 sequence (DNA): TGCGCCAGCAGCCCGCAATCAGGGATGAACACTGAAGCTTTCTTT. The chain couples TRBV4-3 to TRBJ1-1, with D possibly being TRBD1 (5 bases). CDR3 size: 15 residues. Trimming left V 4 bases short and J 0 bases short, with 12 bases between. Looked up from germline, CDR1 is LGHNA and CDR2 is YSLEER.

As for this clone: Other DNA sequences in the sample encode the same CDR3. V gene TRBV5-4 combines with J gene TRBJ1-1; 8 nucleotides agree with TRBD1. The CDR3 runs 15 residues. Germline V gene sequence: CDR1 SGHNT, CDR2 YYREEE (reference sequence). The trim removed 4 bases at V and 9 bases at J, leaving 14 bases unmatched. CDR3 coding DNA: TGTGCCAGCAGCCACTCCGGGACAGGACTTATGAAAGCTTTCTTT. As protein: CASSHSGTGLMKAFF.

V is TRBV9 and J is TRBJ1-1; perhaps TRBD1 as D (5 bases). V was clipped by 4 bases and J by 1 base, with 11 bases between them. In germline, CDR1 is SGDLS, CDR2 YYNGEE. CDR3 length: 14 amino acids. The CDR3 here is CASSPRGGNTEAFF. For the CDR3, the DNA is TGTGCCAGCAGCCCAAGGGGAGGGAACACTGAAGCTTTCTTT.

This sequence joins TRBV6-5 and TRBJ2-7; D unclear. The CDR3 runs to 13 residues. V shed 4 bases and J shed 0 bases, with 7 bases lying between them. Germline CDR1 is MNHEY and CDR2 is SVGAGI. The CDR3 region is CASSWHISYEQYF. CDR3 bases: TGTGCCAGCAGTTGGCACATCTCCTACGAGCAGTACTTC.

V and J are TRBV4-3 and TRBJ1-2; no definite D call. This CDR3 is 13 amino acids long. Germline V gene lookup returns CDR1 LGHNA and CDR2 YSLEER. V was cut by 0 bases and J by 7 bases, with 9 bases left in between. Here the CDR3 DNA reads TGCGCCAGCAGCCAAGACGCTGCGAGTGGCTACACCTTC. This translates into CASSQDAASGYTF.

The rearrangement uses TRBV7-3 and TRBJ1-2; the D gene is possibly TRBD1 (5 bases). The germline V gene has CDR1 SGHTA and CDR2 FQGTGA. This CDR3 is built from 12 residues. Trimming stripped 5 bases from V and 10 bases from J, with 14 bases between. The DNA for the CDR3 is TGTGCCAGCAGCGTAGGACTCAGGGACTACACCTTC. The encoded protein is CASSVGLRDYTF.

The chain uses TRBV7-6 and TRBJ2-7, with 14 bases fitting TRBD2. Germline assignment: CDR1 SGHVS and CDR2 FNYEAQ. The CDR3 contains 15 residues. V dropped 5 bases and J dropped 7; count of bases not matched to a gene: 7. CDR3 region: CASSNVGLAGVEQYF. The CDR3 region has the DNA TGTGCCAGCAGCAACGTGGGACTAGCGGGAGTTGAGCAGTACTTC.

The chain recombines TRBV15 with TRBJ1-5; the D is unclear. CDR1 and CDR2 (germline): LNHNV, YYDKDF (reference sequence). The CDR3 is made up of 16 amino acids. V was cut by 0 bases and J by 0 bases, with 9 bases left in between. The CDR3 coding sequence is TGTGCCACCAGCAGAGAGGAGAGTTATAGCAATCAGCCCCAGCATTTT. Protein product: CATSREESYSNQPQHF.

The chain recombines TRBV5-4 with TRBJ2-5; 13 nucleotides agree with TRBD2. Germline-derived CDR1 and CDR2 are SGHNT and YYREEE (reference sequence). There are 18 residues in the CDR3. Trimming took 4 bases from V and 1 from J; bases not matched to a gene: 10. CDR3 region: CASSPGTSGAQLQETQYF. The CDR3 coding sequence is TGTGCCAGCAGCCCCGGGACTAGCGGGGCCCAGCTCCAAGAGACCCAGTACTTC.

This clone appeared a single time. The chain combines TRBV5-8 with TRBJ1-2, with 7 bases aligning to TRBD1. The CDR3 totals 14 residues. With 3 bases clipped from V and 5 bases from J, the junction kept 7 bases outside the gene matches. The germline CDR1 and CDR2 sequences are SGHTS and YDEGEE. The CDR3 protein is CASSWGRDRYGYTF. CDR3 sequence (DNA): TGTGCCAGCAGCTGGGGACGGGACAGATATGGCTACACCTTC.

V gene TRBV27 combines with J gene TRBJ2-1, with 8 bases fitting TRBD2. Germline CDR1 is MNHEY and CDR2 is SMNVEV (reference sequence). Unmatched junction bases numbered 9, after V lost 4 bases and J lost 10 bases. The CDR3 length is 14 residues. In DNA, the CDR3 is TGTGCCAGCAGTTCGGGGGGGGGAACTAAAGAGCAGTTCTTC. Its protein product is CASSSGGGTKEQFF.

This clone has just one count. This sequence joins TRBV27 and TRBJ1-5; D unresolved. Trimming cost V 6 bases and J 0 bases, with 12 bases left between them. This CDR3 is 15 amino acids long. Germline values: CDR1 MNHEY, CDR2 SMNVEV (reference sequence). In DNA, the CDR3 is TGTGCCAGCAGCATGTCATTGTATAGCAATCAGCCCCAGCATTTT. As protein: CASSMSLYSNQPQHF.

CDR3 nucleotide sequence: TGCGCCAGCAGCCGAAGGTTAGAACAGGAGCAGTACTTC. This gives the protein CASSRRLEQEQYF. The gene calls are TRBV4-1 and TRBJ2-7; D gene unclear. V gave up 4 bases and J gave up 7 bases, with 14 bases separating them. The germline V gene encodes CDR1 MGHRA and CDR2 YSYEKL. The CDR3 spans 13 residues.

The genes are TRBV4-1 and TRBJ1-1, with D perhaps matching TRBD1 (6 bases). The CDR3 extends over 14 amino acids. Germline lookup yields CDR1 MGHRA and CDR2 YSYEKL. V shed 2 bases and J shed 4 bases, with 11 bases lying between them. CDR3 in amino acids: CASSQPGVTTEAFF. In DNA, the CDR3 is TGCGCCAGCAGCCAACCAGGGGTGACCACTGAAGCTTTCTTT.

The chain carries TRBV7-9 and TRBJ1-4, with D unclear. The V end was cut by 8 bases, the J end by 6 bases, with 16 bases between. The CDR3 length is 14 residues. The germline V gene encodes CDR1 SEHNR and CDR2 FQNEAQ (reference sequence). The CDR3 sequence is CASVFFPEDEKLFF. CDR3 nucleotides: TGTGCCAGCGTTTTTTTCCCCGAAGATGAAAAACTGTTTTTT.

The gene calls are TRBV6-5 and TRBJ2-2; D call uncertain. CDR1 is MNHEY, CDR2 SVGAGI, per germline. Trimming shortened V by 0 bases and J by 5 bases, and 7 bases separated the two germline ends. The CDR3 consists of 14 residues. The CDR3 bases are TGTGCCAGCAGTTACTCGACGGATACCGGGGAGCTGTTTTTT. It yields the protein CASSYSTDTGELFF.

This clone showed up just a few times. This sequence joins TRBV19 and TRBJ1-5, with TRBD1 as a possible D gene (5 bases). The CDR3 is 16 residues long. From germline, CDR1 is LNHDA and CDR2 SQIVND (reference sequence). Trimming cost V 6 bases and J 0 bases, with 15 bases left between them. DNA of the CDR3: TGTGCCAGTAGCGCTTCAGACAGACCTAGCAATCAGCCCCAGCATTTT. Protein sequence: CASSASDRPSNQPQHF.

This chain joins TRBV13 and TRBJ2-7, with TRBD1 matching 12 bases. Germline CDR1 reads PRHDT; CDR2 reads FYEKMQ (reference sequence). V shed 5 bases, J shed 6 bases, and the junction held 11 bases outside the gene matches. The length of the CDR3 is 16 residues. The CDR3 DNA reads TGTGCCAGCAGCGCTTACGGGACAGGGGGCCTCCGCGAGCAGTACTTC. This encodes CASSAYGTGGLREQYF.

A word on this clone: Different DNA sequences within this sample yield the same CDR3. V gene TRBV28 combines with J gene TRBJ1-2, with D possibly matching TRBD1 (5 bases). Germline V gene sequence: CDR1 MDHEN, CDR2 SYDVKM. The CDR3 runs 13 residues. V lost 3 bases and J lost 5, with 10 bases in between. CDR3 bases: TGTGCCAGCAGTTTGGCAGGGAGTTATGGCTACACCTTC. Translation: CASSLAGSYGYTF.

The chain joins TRBV4-1 to TRBJ2-7; D gene ambiguous. V gave up 1 base and J gave up 3 bases, with 13 bases separating them. CDR1 and CDR2 (germline): MGHRA, YSYEKL. The CDR3 consists of 15 residues. The CDR3 loop reads CASSQGQSANYEQYV. The DNA of the CDR3 is TGCGCCAGCAGCCAAGGGCAGTCAGCCAACTACGAGCAGTACGTC.

The chain employs TRBV2 and TRBJ1-2; 10 nucleotides line up with TRBD1. There are 13 residues in the CDR3. The germline CDR1 and CDR2 sequences are SNHLY and FYNNEI. Losses at the gene ends were 10 bases for V and 4 bases for J; bases not matched to a gene: 6. In DNA, the CDR3 is TGTGCCAAGCGGGACAGGGGTCCCTATGGCTACACCTTC. Amino acid sequence: CAKRDRGPYGYTF.

The chain carries TRBV7-9 and TRBJ2-3; 9 positions agree with TRBD2. J was trimmed by 4 bases and V by 1 base; bases with no gene match: 3. CDR1 is SEHNR, CDR2 FQNEAQ, per germline (reference sequence). The CDR3 totals 15 residues. DNA for the CDR3: TGTGCCAGCAGCTTAGGGGCGGGAGGGCCAGATACGCAGTATTTT. Translated, it gives CASSLGAGGPDTQYF.

The chain is built from TRBV10-3 and TRBJ2-2; D uncertain. Trimming pared 4 bases from V and 8 bases from J, leaving 2 bases between. Germline V gene lookup returns CDR1 ENHRY and CDR2 SYGVKD. The CDR3 has 10 residues. CDR3 in DNA: TGTGCCATCAGTGGGGGGGAGCTGTTTTTT. Amino acids: CAISGGELFF.

The genes are TRBV4-2 and TRBJ1-2; TRBD1 might be the D (6 bases). Germline V gene lookup returns CDR1 LGHNA and CDR2 YNFKEQ. This CDR3 comprises 14 residues. Trimming left V 5 bases short and J 7 bases short, with 17 bases between. CDR3 bases: TGTGCCAGCAGCTTAGCGATGGGGGGGCCTGGCTACACCTTC. It yields the protein CASSLAMGGPGYTF.

The chain couples TRBV6-5 to TRBJ2-7, with 7 bases lining up with TRBD1. The CDR3 covers 14 residues. Germline-derived CDR1 and CDR2 are MNHEY and SVGAGI. V shed 8 bases and J 3 bases; nucleotides not matched to a gene: 10. Here the CDR3 DNA reads TGTGCCAGCTCACTCCGGGACAGCCTCTACGAGCAGTACGTC. Its protein is CASSLRDSLYEQYV.